These T cell receptor beta chains were read from a single sample in a study of shared T cell receptors in the human thymus. TCRdb's table, derived via immunoSEQ multiplex PCR, lists solely in-frame clones and lacks some. Here the sample spans roughly 410,000 clones, just under 95% being singletons. Sequenced input: thymocytes. The receptors were sampled from a human donor. Both conserved end residues are trimmed from each CDR3. Fields, in order: V gene, CDR3 protein.

>TRBV27
ASSDPGQGLSGELF
>TRBV15
ATSAQGGGSRAGELF
>TRBV19
ASSIRGDTQY
>TRBV7-8
ASSLEPMGLGEETQY
>TRBV7-9
ASSATGAGGEKLF
>TRBV10-3
ASCRDRVNTEAF
>TRBV18
ASSPGDEQF
>TRBV5-6
ASSLADRDQPQH
>TRBV12-2
ASRSTRGPATDDNEKLF
>TRBV29-1
SGGALDGYT
>TRBV29-1
SVAPSGAGTEAF
>TRBV5-8
ASSSVRSGSLRETQY
>TRBV4-3
ASSQVAHNEQF
>TRBV7-2
ASTGGGRDPLYEQY
>TRBV6-5
ASSPPQVNTEAF
>TRBV27
ASSLLRGGAQPQH
>TRBV4-3
ASSQDKNGKMNTEAF
>TRBV28
ASKMSGAVQQETQY
>TRBV28
ASSLPRLAGYEQY
>TRBV2
ASSETAASGHPWDEQY
>TRBV21-1
ASSVVARGDTQY
>TRBV7-2
ASSFGTSGTGNEQF
>TRBV18
ASSPPSGVKTDTQY
>TRBV28
ASSFKGGETQY
>TRBV6-6
ASRGNTIY
>TRBV4-2
ASSQGTVSYNEQF
>TRBV11-3
ASSLGAGVRGYT
>TRBV4-2
ASSQRDRRYGYT
>TRBV19
AGSESGNSRDTQY
>TRBV27
ASSPLMVRDNEQF
>TRBV9
ASSRGALLNTEAF
>TRBV4-1
ASSQDGGLAGGFNTGELF
>TRBV5-4
ASSAEVSYEQY
>TRBV7-6
ASSAAKNIQY
>TRBV7-9
ASRGLLITEAF
>TRBV30
AWRSTSPTWKTQY
>TRBV7-9
ASSLAGGKLSWETQY
>TRBV14
ASSLSEGGLAKNIQY
>TRBV27
ASSLGQGVHEQY
>TRBV5-4
ASSLGPTKEAF